This T cell receptor (beta chain) is drawn from a study of T cell repertoires in cytomegalovirus infection. Study-wide background: Both CMV infection and a matching HLA type were indicated by public TCR beta signatures.

Findings of the study overall: It was HLA-C-restricted CMV-specific TCR beta clonotypes that dominated the response ex vivo.

V lost 2 bases and J 3 bases, leaving 11 bases between the germline ends. The CDR3 contains 16 residues. Germline CDR1 is SGHTA and CDR2 is FQGNSA. TCRdb re-called the reads with MiXCR, one entry per CDR3 protein. The profile covers under 500,000 distinct CDR3 sequences, with more than 40% appearing a single time and around 45% taken by the ten largest. This clonotype was counted a few times. Its antigen is currently unknown. The source was cultured PBMCs, collected from culture after CMV antigen stimulation. The chain couples TRBV7-2 to TRBJ1-6, with D unresolved. The clonotype originates from a human donor in good health (CMV status not recorded). Some clones in this sample may be carry-over from other donors' samples. The CDR3 spells CASSLSGGIYNSPLHF. The CDR3 coding sequence is TGTGCCAGCAGCTTATCAGGAGGGATCTATAATTCACCCCTCCACTTT.